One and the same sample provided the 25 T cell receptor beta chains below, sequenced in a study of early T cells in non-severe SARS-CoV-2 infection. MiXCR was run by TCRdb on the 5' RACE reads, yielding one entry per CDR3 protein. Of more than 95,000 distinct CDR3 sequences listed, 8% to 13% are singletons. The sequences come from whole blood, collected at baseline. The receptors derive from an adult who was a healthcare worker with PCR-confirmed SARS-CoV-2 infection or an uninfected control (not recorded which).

Here the CDR3 reads CASSSGRLNNEQFF. The CDR3 DNA follows: TGTGCCAGCAGTAGCGGGAGGCTTAACAATGAGCAGTTCTTC. This chain uses TRBV2 with TRBJ2-1; 9 bases fit TRBD2. Trimming cost V 5 bases and J 5 bases; bases outside gene matches: 4. This CDR3 comprises 14 residues. The germline V gene has CDR1 SNHLY and CDR2 FYNNEI.

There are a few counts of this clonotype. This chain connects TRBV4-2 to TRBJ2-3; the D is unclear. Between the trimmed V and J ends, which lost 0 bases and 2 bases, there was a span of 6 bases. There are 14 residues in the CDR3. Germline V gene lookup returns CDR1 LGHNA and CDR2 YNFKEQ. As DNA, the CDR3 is TGTGCCAGCAGCCAAGATAGGCTCACAGATACGCAGTATTTT. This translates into CASSQDRLTDTQYF.

The CDR3 DNA reads TGTGCCAGCAGTTTGGGACTAGCGGGAGGGGGAGGAAACATTCAGTACTTC. Protein: CASSLGLAGGGGNIQYF. This chain uses TRBV28 with TRBJ2-4, with 16 bases lining up with TRBD2. This CDR3 spans 17 amino acids. Germline-derived CDR1 and CDR2 are MDHEN and SYDVKM. V lost 3 bases, J lost 6 bases, and 5 bases stayed unmatched.

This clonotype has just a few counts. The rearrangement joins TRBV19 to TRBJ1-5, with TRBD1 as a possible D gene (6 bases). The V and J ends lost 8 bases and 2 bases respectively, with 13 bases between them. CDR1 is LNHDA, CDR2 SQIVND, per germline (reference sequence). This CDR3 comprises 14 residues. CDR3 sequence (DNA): TGTGCCAGTGTTCCCAGGGGTGGCAATCAGCCCCAGCATTTT. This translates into CASVPRGGNQPQHF. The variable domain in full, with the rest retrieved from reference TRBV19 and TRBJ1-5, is DGGITQSPKYLFRKEGQNVTLSCEQNLNHDAMYWYRQDPGQGLRLIYYSQIVNDFQKGDIAEGYSVSREKKESFPLTVTSAQKNPTAFYLCASVPRGGNQPQHFGDGTRLSIL.

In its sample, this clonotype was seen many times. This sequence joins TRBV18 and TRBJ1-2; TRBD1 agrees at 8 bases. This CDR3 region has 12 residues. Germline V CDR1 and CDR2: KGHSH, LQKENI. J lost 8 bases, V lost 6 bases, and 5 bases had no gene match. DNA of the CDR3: TGTGCCAGCTCGCCGCAGGGGGCGGGCTACACCTTC. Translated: CASSPQGAGYTF.

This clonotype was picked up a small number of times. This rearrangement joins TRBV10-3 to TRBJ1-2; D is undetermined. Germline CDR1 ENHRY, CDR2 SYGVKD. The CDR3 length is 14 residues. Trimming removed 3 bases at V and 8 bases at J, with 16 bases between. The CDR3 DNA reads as TGTGCCATCAGTGAAGTGGAAGTCTCGGGAGGCTACACCTTC. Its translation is CAISEVEVSGGYTF.

CDR3 in DNA: TGTGCCAGCAGCTTAGTTGTCTTCTATGGCTACACCTTC. It translates to CASSLVVFYGYTF. The chain couples TRBV7-2 to TRBJ1-2; no reliable D call. Germline V gene lookup returns CDR1 SGHTA and CDR2 FQGNSA. Trimming shortened V by 1 base and J by 4 bases, and 7 bases separated the two germline ends. The CDR3 totals 13 residues. Drawing the rest from reference TRBV7-2 and TRBJ1-2, the complete variable domain is GAGVSQSPSNKVTEKGKDVELRCDPISGHTALYWYRQSLGQGLEFLIYFQGNSAPDKSGLPSDRFSAERTGGSVSTLTIQRTQQEDSAVYLCASSLVVFYGYTFGSGTRLTVV.

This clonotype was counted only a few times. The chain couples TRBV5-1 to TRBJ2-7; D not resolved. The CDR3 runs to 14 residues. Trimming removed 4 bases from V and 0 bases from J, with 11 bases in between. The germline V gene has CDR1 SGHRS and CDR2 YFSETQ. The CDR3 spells CASSADGPSYEQYF. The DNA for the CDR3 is TGCGCCAGCAGCGCGGACGGCCCCTCCTACGAGCAGTACTTC.

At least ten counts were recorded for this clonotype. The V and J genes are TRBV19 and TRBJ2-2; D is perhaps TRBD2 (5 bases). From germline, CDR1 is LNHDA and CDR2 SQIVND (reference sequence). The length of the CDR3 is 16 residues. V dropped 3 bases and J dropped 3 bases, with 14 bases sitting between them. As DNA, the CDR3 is TGTGCCAGTAGTATGTTAAGTCGGACTTACACCGGGGAGCTGTTTTTT. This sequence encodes CASSMLSRTYTGELFF.

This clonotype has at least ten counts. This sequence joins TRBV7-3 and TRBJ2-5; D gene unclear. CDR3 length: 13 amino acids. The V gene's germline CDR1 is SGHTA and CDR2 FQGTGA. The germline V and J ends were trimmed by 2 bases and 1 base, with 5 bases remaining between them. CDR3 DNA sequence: TGTGCCAGCAGCTTATCCCCCCAAGAGACCCAGTACTTC. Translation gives CASSLSPQETQYF.

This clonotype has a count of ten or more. The CDR3 nucleotides are TGTGCCAGCAGCCGCCAATCAGCGGGCTACGAGCAGTACTTC. Translated: CASSRQSAGYEQYF. This chain connects TRBV7-2 to TRBJ2-7; TRBD2 might be the D (6 bases). CDR3 length: 14 amino acids. The V end was cut by 5 bases, the J end by 3 bases, with 14 bases between. Per the germline V gene, CDR1 is SGHTA and CDR2 is FQGNSA. Supplemented by reference TRBV7-2 and TRBJ2-7, the full variable domain reads GAGVSQSPSNKVTEKGKDVELRCDPISGHTALYWYRQSLGQGLEFLIYFQGNSAPDKSGLPSDRFSAERTGGSVSTLTIQRTQQEDSAVYLCASSRQSAGYEQYFGPGTRLTVT.

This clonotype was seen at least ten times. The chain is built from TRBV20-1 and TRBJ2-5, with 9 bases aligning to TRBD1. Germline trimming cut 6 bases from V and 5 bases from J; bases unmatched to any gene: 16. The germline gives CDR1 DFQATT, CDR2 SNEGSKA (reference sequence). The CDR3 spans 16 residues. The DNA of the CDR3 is TGCAGTGCCCATTACCCGGGACAGGGTTTCGGGGAGACCCAGTACTTC. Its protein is CSAHYPGQGFGETQYF.

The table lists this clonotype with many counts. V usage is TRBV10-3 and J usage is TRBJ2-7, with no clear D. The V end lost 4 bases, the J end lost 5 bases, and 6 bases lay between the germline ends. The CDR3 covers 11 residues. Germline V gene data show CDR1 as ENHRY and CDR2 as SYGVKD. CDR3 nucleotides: TGTGCCATCAGTGTTCGGAACGAGCAGTACTTC. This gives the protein CAISVRNEQYF.

This CDR3 is CSVREYEQYF. The DNA for the CDR3 is TGCAGCGTCAGGGAGTACGAGCAGTACTTC. The V gene is TRBV29-1, the J gene TRBJ2-7; D may be TRBD1 or TRBD2 (5 bases each). V was clipped by 6 bases and J by 4 bases, with 7 bases between them. The CDR3 consists of 10 residues. In germline, CDR1 is SQVTM, CDR2 ANQGSEA.

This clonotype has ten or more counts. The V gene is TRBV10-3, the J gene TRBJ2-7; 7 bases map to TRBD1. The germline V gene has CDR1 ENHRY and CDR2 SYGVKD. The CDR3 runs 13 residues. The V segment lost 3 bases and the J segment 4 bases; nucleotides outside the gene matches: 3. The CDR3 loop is CAISDPDRYEQYF. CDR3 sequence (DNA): TGTGCCATCAGTGACCCGGACAGGTACGAGCAGTACTTC.

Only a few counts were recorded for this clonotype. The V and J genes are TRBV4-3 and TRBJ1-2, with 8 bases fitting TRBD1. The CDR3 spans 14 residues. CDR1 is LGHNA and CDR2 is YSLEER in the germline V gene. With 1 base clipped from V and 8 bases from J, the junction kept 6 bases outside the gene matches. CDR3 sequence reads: CASSQVTGEKGYTF. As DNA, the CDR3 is TGCGCCAGCAGCCAAGTGACAGGGGAAAAAGGCTACACCTTC.

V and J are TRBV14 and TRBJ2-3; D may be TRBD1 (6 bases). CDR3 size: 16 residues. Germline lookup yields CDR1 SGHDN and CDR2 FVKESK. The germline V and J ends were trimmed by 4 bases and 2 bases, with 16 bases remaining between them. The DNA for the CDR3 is TGTGCCAGCAGCCCCACAGGGACCCCCCACACAGATACGCAGTATTTT. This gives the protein CASSPTGTPHTDTQYF.

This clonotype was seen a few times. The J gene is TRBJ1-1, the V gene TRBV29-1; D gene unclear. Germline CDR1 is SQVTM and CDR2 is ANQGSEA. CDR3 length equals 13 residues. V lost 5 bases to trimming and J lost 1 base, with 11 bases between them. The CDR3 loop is CSVPAEGNTEAFF. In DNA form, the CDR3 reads TGCAGCGTTCCGGCAGAGGGGAACACTGAAGCTTTCTTT.

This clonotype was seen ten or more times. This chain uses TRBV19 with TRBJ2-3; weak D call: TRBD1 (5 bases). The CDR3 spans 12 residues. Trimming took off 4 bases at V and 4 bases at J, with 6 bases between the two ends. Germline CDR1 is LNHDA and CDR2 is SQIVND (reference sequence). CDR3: CASSRQSDTQYF. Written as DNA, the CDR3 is TGTGCCAGTAGTAGACAGTCAGATACGCAGTATTTT.

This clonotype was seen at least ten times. The CDR3 loop reads CASSLGSGIMQETQYF. The CDR3 region has the DNA TGTGCCAGCAGCTTAGGGAGCGGGATTATGCAAGAGACCCAGTACTTC. The V call is TRBV5-4, the J call TRBJ2-5; 7 positions match TRBD2. CDR3 length equals 16 residues. Germline CDR1 and CDR2: SGHNT and YYREEE (reference sequence). V was pared by 2 bases and J by 2 bases, with 9 bases of the junction left unmatched.

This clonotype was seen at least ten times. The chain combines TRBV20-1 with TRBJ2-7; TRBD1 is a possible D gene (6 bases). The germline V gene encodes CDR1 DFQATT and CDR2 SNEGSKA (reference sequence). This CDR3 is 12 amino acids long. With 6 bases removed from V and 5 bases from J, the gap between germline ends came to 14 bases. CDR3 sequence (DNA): TGCAGTGCGGATGGGGGCCGAAACGAGCAGTACTTC. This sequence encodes CSADGGRNEQYF.

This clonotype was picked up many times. CDR3 nucleotides: TGCAGCGGGGCGGGACAGTCTTACAATGAGCAGTTCTTC. This codes for CSGAGQSYNEQFF. The chain couples TRBV29-1 to TRBJ2-1, with D maybe TRBD1 (7 bases). The CDR3 is 13 amino acids. Germline CDR1 reads SQVTM; CDR2 reads ANQGSEA. Trimming cost V 7 bases and J 4 bases, with 14 bases left between them.

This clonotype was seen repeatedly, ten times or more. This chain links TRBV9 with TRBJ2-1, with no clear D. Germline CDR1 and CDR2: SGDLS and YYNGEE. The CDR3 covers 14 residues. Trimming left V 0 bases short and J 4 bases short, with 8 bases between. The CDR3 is CASSVADIYNEQFF. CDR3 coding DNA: TGTGCCAGCAGCGTAGCGGATATATACAATGAGCAGTTCTTC.

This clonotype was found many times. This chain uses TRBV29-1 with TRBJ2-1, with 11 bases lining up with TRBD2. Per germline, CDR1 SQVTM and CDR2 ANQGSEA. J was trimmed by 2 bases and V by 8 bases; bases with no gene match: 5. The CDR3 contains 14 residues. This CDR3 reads CSIISGRAYNEQFF. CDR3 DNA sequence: TGCAGCATAATTAGCGGGAGGGCCTACAATGAGCAGTTCTTC.

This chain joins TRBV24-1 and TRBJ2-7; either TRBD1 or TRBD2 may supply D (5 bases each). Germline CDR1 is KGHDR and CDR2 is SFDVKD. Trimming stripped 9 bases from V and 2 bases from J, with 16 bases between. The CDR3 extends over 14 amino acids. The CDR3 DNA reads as TGTGCCACCTCTAAGGGACCTCCAACCTACGAGCAGTACTTC. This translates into CATSKGPPTYEQYF.